Shown below are 27 T cell receptor beta chains from a single sample sequenced in a study of CD8 T cells in Susac syndrome. RNA, at about 0.45 to 1 ug, was reverse transcribed with random hexamers. One entry per CDR3 protein results from TCRdb running MiXCR on the immunoSEQ multiplex PCR reads. The data show some 200,000 distinct CDR3 sequences, with 95% seen just once and about 0.088% held by the top ten. Sequencing was performed on CD4+ T cells from PBMCs. The receptors were gathered from a human donor with multiple sclerosis.

The rearrangement uses TRBV28 and TRBJ2-7; D is possibly TRBD2 (6 bases). Trimming removed 7 bases at V and 1 base at J, with 23 bases between. The CDR3 spans 17 residues. The germline CDR1 and CDR2 sequences are MDHEN and SYDVKM. DNA for the CDR3: TGTGCCAGCAACAGCCCCTCGATTGCGGCGGGGTCCTACGAGCAGTACTTC. Amino acid sequence: CASNSPSIAAGSYEQYF.

This chain links TRBV23-1 with TRBJ1-4; 7 bases are a match to TRBD1. TRBV23-1 is designated an ORF whose function remains uncertain. The V segment lost 1 base and the J segment 1 base; nucleotides outside the gene matches: 18. This CDR3 is 21 amino acids long. The DNA for the CDR3 is TGCGCCAGCAGTCAATACCAATCGGGGACAGAGTCCACCCAAACTAATGAAAAACTGTTTTTT. The encoded protein is CASSQYQSGTESTQTNEKLFF.

V gene TRBV6-5 combines with J gene TRBJ1-5, with 7 bases aligning to TRBD1. The CDR3 runs 12 residues. Germline values: CDR1 MNHEY, CDR2 SVGAGI. The trim removed 10 bases at V and 4 bases at J, leaving 4 bases unmatched. The CDR3 loop reads CATGTANQPQHF. The CDR3 coding sequence is TGTGCCACCGGGACAGCAAATCAGCCCCAGCATTTT.

The chain uses TRBV18 and TRBJ1-6, with D tentatively TRBD1 (6 bases). In germline, CDR1 is KGHSH, CDR2 LQKENI. The CDR3 contains 15 residues. The V and J ends lost 2 bases and 9 bases respectively, with 14 bases between them. For the CDR3, the DNA is TGTGCCAGCTCACCAAATCAGGGGAGTGGTTCACCCCTCCACTTT. Its translation: CASSPNQGSGSPLHF.

The chain links TRBV10-3 to TRBJ2-5; the match to TRBD2 covers 11 bases. This CDR3 region has 14 residues. Germline assignment: CDR1 ENHRY and CDR2 SYGVKD. V lost 5 bases to trimming and J lost 5 bases; unmatched junction nucleotides: 4. The CDR3 is CAISTTSGGETQYF. CDR3 nucleotides: TGTGCCATCAGTACTACTAGCGGGGGTGAGACCCAGTACTTC.

This chain joins TRBV12-3 or TRBV12-4 and TRBJ1-6; D is possibly TRBD1 (5 bases). The CDR3 loop spans 14 amino acids. Between the trimmed V and J ends, which lost 5 bases and 7 bases, there was a span of 12 bases. Here the CDR3 DNA reads TGTGCCAGCAGTCACGGGACTCCAAATTCACCCCTCCACTTT. As protein: CASSHGTPNSPLHF.

The genes are TRBV7-2 and TRBJ2-2, with TRBD1 identical over 9 bases. Trimming took 6 bases from V and 4 from J; bases not matched to a gene: 6. CDR1 and CDR2 from the germline V gene are SGHTA and FQGNSA. The CDR3 loop spans 15 amino acids. CDR3 in amino acids: CASRNTGGITGELFF. The CDR3 DNA reads as TGTGCCAGCAGAAATACAGGGGGCATCACCGGGGAGCTGTTTTTT.

V is TRBV4-2 and J is TRBJ2-5; a possible D gene is TRBD2 (7 bases). Germline CDR1 reads LGHNA; CDR2 reads YNFKEQ. Trimming pared 4 bases from V and 6 bases from J, leaving 9 bases between. This CDR3 has 12 amino acids. DNA for the CDR3: TGTGCCAGCAGCCCCGGGGGGCAGACCCAGTACTTC. Its protein product is CASSPGGQTQYF.

The chain is built from TRBV20-1 and TRBJ2-1, with TRBD2 matching 9 bases. CDR3 length equals 13 residues. Germline-derived CDR1 and CDR2 are DFQATT and SNEGSKA (reference sequence). The CDR3 nucleotides are TGCACCGCAGGGGCGGGAGGGCCCAATGAGCAGTTCTTC. Translating it yields CTAGAGGPNEQFF.

The V and J genes are TRBV30 and TRBJ2-5; perhaps TRBD1 as D (5 bases). CDR3 length: 13 residues. CDR1 is GTSNPN and CDR2 is SVGIG in the germline V gene (reference sequence). V was clipped by 5 bases and J by 1 base, with 11 bases between them. CDR3 sequence: CAWERQIQETQYF. CDR3 nucleotides: TGTGCCTGGGAAAGACAGATCCAAGAGACCCAGTACTTC.

The chain joins TRBV29-1 to TRBJ1-1; maybe TRBD1 (6 bases). Trimming pared 5 bases from V and 3 bases from J, leaving 13 bases between. The CDR3 contains 13 residues. The germline gives CDR1 SQVTM, CDR2 ANQGSEA. Here the CDR3 reads CSVLTAGDTEAFF. The DNA for the CDR3 is TGCAGCGTTCTTACGGCAGGGGACACTGAAGCTTTCTTT.

CDR3 residues: CASSFRTSGEQYF. The CDR3 DNA reads TGTGCCAGCAGCTTCCGGACTAGTGGCGAGCAGTACTTC. The genes are TRBV13 and TRBJ2-7, with TRBD2 matching over 7 bases. CDR1 is PRHDT and CDR2 is FYEKMQ in the germline V gene (reference sequence). CDR3 length equals 13 residues. V lost 3 bases to trimming and J lost 6 bases; unmatched junction nucleotides: 5.

This chain joins TRBV29-1 and TRBJ2-3; possible D gene TRBD1, 6 bases. The CDR3 totals 13 residues. CDR1 is SQVTM, CDR2 ANQGSEA, per germline. Between the trimmed V and J ends, which lost 3 bases and 1 base, there was a span of 8 bases. CDR3 nucleotide sequence: TGCAGCGTTGAGCGACAGGGCACAGATACGCAGTATTTT. Translated, it gives CSVERQGTDTQYF.

V usage is TRBV5-1 and J usage is TRBJ2-5, with 8 positions matching TRBD2. The V gene's germline CDR1 is SGHRS and CDR2 YFSETQ. The CDR3 runs to 17 residues. The V segment lost 1 base and the J segment 0 bases; nucleotides outside the gene matches: 8. CDR3 in DNA: TGCGCCAGCAGCTTGAGTCGTAGCGGGGCGAACCAAGAGACCCAGTACTTC. Translating gives CASSLSRSGANQETQYF.

This clonotype appeared once. The chain links TRBV12-3 or TRBV12-4 to TRBJ2-3, with D unclear. The CDR3 spans 13 residues. V lost 7 bases and J 0 bases, leaving 8 bases between the germline ends. CDR3 nucleotides: TGTGCCAGCACCCGAAAGAGCACAGATACGCAGTATTTT. The encoded protein is CASTRKSTDTQYF.

V and J are TRBV9 and TRBJ2-1; D may be TRBD1 (6 bases). V lost 3 bases, J lost 5 bases, and 9 bases lay in between. The CDR3 runs 13 residues. The germline V gene encodes CDR1 SGDLS and CDR2 YYNGEE. CDR3 DNA sequence: TGTGCCAGCAGCGGTACAGGGAACAATGAGCAGTTCTTC. It codes for CASSGTGNNEQFF. The full variable domain, rest sourced from reference TRBV9 and TRBJ2-1, is DSGVTQTPKHLITATGQRVTLRCSPRSGDLSVYWYQQSLDQGLQFLIQYYNGEERAKGNILERFSAQQFPDLHSELNLSSLELGDSALYFCASSGTGNNEQFFGPGTRLTVL.

The rearrangement uses TRBV19 and TRBJ1-1; perhaps TRBD1 as D (6 bases). Trimming removed 7 bases from V and 0 bases from J, with 12 bases in between. From germline, CDR1 is LNHDA and CDR2 SQIVND (reference sequence). This CDR3 region has 14 residues. CDR3 region: CASILTGVNTEAFF. The CDR3 coding sequence is TGTGCCAGTATCCTGACAGGTGTGAACACTGAAGCTTTCTTT.

This chain links TRBV20-1 with TRBJ1-5; 8 nucleotides agree with TRBD1. The CDR3 sequence is 12 residues long. Trimming at V came to 5 bases and at J to 6 bases, leaving 3 bases not matched to a gene. Germline V gene data show CDR1 as DFQATT and CDR2 as SNEGSKA (reference sequence). CDR3 region: CSASGGPQPQHF. Here the CDR3 DNA reads TGCAGTGCTTCAGGGGGCCCTCAGCCCCAGCATTTT.

The chain couples TRBV29-1 to TRBJ1-2, with D perhaps TRBD1 (6 bases). The V gene's germline CDR1 is SQVTM and CDR2 ANQGSEA. V gave up 1 base and J gave up 6 bases, with 9 bases separating them. This CDR3 region has 12 residues. The CDR3 reads CSVEGAGDGYTF. CDR3 bases: TGCAGCGTTGAAGGGGCAGGGGATGGCTACACCTTC.

This chain links TRBV30 with TRBJ2-1; TRBD2 matches at 9 bases. CDR1 is GTSNPN and CDR2 is SVGIG in the germline V gene (reference sequence). The CDR3 runs 16 residues. J was trimmed by 9 bases and V by 4 bases; bases with no gene match: 16. This CDR3 reads CAWTYRVEGLAGEQFF. CDR3 sequence (DNA): TGTGCCTGGACCTACCGAGTTGAGGGACTAGCCGGTGAGCAGTTCTTC.

The chain joins TRBV29-1 to TRBJ1-5, with TRBD1 as a possible D gene (5 bases). The germline V gene encodes CDR1 SQVTM and CDR2 ANQGSEA. The V and J ends lost 4 bases and 4 bases respectively, with 8 bases between them. The CDR3 length is 12 residues. CDR3: CSVGGVNQPQHF. As DNA, the CDR3 is TGCAGCGTTGGGGGGGTTAATCAGCCCCAGCATTTT.

CDR3 coding DNA: TGTGCCAGCAGCGAACAGGGGTGGGAGACCCAGTACTTC. Translation: CASSEQGWETQYF. The rearrangement links TRBV11-2 to TRBJ2-5, with TRBD1 matching over 7 bases. Germline lookup yields CDR1 SGHAT and CDR2 FQNNGV. The trim removed 5 bases at V and 5 bases at J, leaving 5 bases unmatched. CDR3 size: 13 residues.

The gene calls are TRBV5-1 and TRBJ2-1, with 7 bases that match TRBD2. Germline V gene lookup returns CDR1 SGHRS and CDR2 YFSETQ. The CDR3 extends over 14 amino acids. The V gene end was trimmed by 4 bases and the J gene end by 8 bases; junction bases not matched to a gene: 9. The CDR3 is CASSPILTSYEQFF. The CDR3 DNA reads as TGCGCCAGCAGCCCGATCCTGACTAGCTATGAGCAGTTCTTC.

The V call is TRBV19, the J call TRBJ1-2; D might be TRBD1 (6 bases). The CDR3 runs 14 residues. Per germline, CDR1 LNHDA and CDR2 SQIVND (reference sequence). With 6 bases removed from V and 0 bases from J, the gap between germline ends came to 11 bases. The chain's CDR3 is CASRDRAANYGYTF. The CDR3 nucleotides read TGTGCCAGTAGGGACAGAGCCGCTAACTATGGCTACACCTTC.

The rearrangement joins TRBV29-1 to TRBJ2-7, with D possibly TRBD2 on 7 matching bases. Per germline, CDR1 SQVTM and CDR2 ANQGSEA. V lost 3 bases to trimming and J lost 7 bases, with 10 bases between them. CDR3 size: 11 residues. The CDR3 region is CSVDRGGEQYF. The DNA for the CDR3 is TGCAGCGTTGATAGGGGGGGTGAGCAGTACTTC.

The CDR3 here is CASSFVTAINQPQHF. As DNA, the CDR3 is TGTGCCAGCAGCTTTGTGACGGCTATCAATCAGCCCCAGCATTTT. The J gene is TRBJ1-5, the V gene TRBV7-3; no definite D call. V lost 3 bases, J lost 3 bases, and 12 bases lay in between. The CDR3 loop spans 15 amino acids. Germline assignment: CDR1 SGHTA and CDR2 FQGTGA.

The genes are TRBV2 and TRBJ2-3; 10 nucleotides match TRBD1. J lost 6 bases, V lost 4 bases, and 4 bases had no gene match. The germline V gene has CDR1 SNHLY and CDR2 FYNNEI. The CDR3 is 14 amino acids. CDR3 amino acids: CASSGTGGRDTQYF. As DNA, the CDR3 is TGTGCCAGCAGTGGGACAGGGGGTCGGGATACGCAGTATTTT.